These T cell receptor beta chains were read from a single sample in a study of T cell responses to AZD1222 COVID-19 vaccine. Libraries were prepared by immunoSEQ multiplex PCR; TCRdb keeps only in-frame clonotypes and omits some of them. This sample has approximately 84,000 clones; approximately 88% occur once, and the top ten carry 2% to 2.5%. Sequences were derived from peripheral blood, sampled on day 0 of AZD1222 vaccination. The receptors here all came from an adult in good health. Both conserved end residues are part of each CDR3. A D gene is named only where the DNA matches it firmly. Rows may omit the clone size; those that give it use once, few, many or a size class.

clone_size	v_call	j_call	d_call	cdr3_nt	cdr3_aa
once	TRBV4-2	TRBJ1-1	NA	TGTGCCAGCAGCCAAGTAGGGGGGGCTAACACTGAAGCTTTCTTT	CASSQVGGANTEAFF
NA	TRBV21-1	TRBJ1-4	NA	TGTGCCAGCAGCAAAGCCTTGGACAGGGGGGGAACTAATGAAAAACTGTTTTTT	CASSKALDRGGTNEKLFF
NA	TRBV4-1	TRBJ1-5	NA	TGCGCCAGCAGCCAGGGTCAGGATCAGCCCCAGCATTTT	CASSQGQDQPQHF
NA	TRBV29-1	TRBJ1-1	NA	TGCAGCGTTGCTAATTTGGGGAACACTGAAGCTTTCTTT	CSVANLGNTEAFF
NA	TRBV5-1	TRBJ2-2	TRBD1	TGCGCCAGCAGCTTGGACAGGGGGCGGTTCGGAGGGGAGCTGTTTTTT	CASSLDRGRFGGELFF
NA	TRBV4-3	TRBJ1-2	NA	TGCGCCAGCAGCCAAAATGGCAGGGAACCTTATGGCTACACCTTC	CASSQNGREPYGYTF
NA	TRBV6-5	TRBJ1-3	TRBD1	TGTGCCAGCGGACAGGGGGCAAGCTCTGGAAACACCATATATTTT	CASGQGASSGNTIYF
NA	TRBV2	TRBJ2-7	NA	TGTGCCAGCGCCGGGGGCGGGATCCCCTACGAGCAGTACTTC	CASAGGGIPYEQYF
NA	TRBV6-5	TRBJ2-7	TRBD1	TGTGCCAGCAGCTTGACAGGGGGGAGCTCCTACGAGCAGTACTTC	CASSLTGGSSYEQYF
few	TRBV11-2	TRBJ1-2	TRBD1	TGTGCCAGCAGCTTAACTGGGACAGGGTTCGGCTACACCTTC	CASSLTGTGFGYTF
NA	TRBV18	TRBJ1-2	NA	TGTGCCAGCTCACCAACAGAAGCTAACTATGGCTACACCTTC	CASSPTEANYGYTF
NA	TRBV5-4	TRBJ1-1	NA	TGTGCCAGCAGCTTGGAGGGTTGGAGGATCACTGAAGCTTTCTTT	CASSLEGWRITEAFF
NA	TRBV11-3	TRBJ2-3	NA	TGTGCCAGCAGCTTAAATAGTCCGGGCACAGATACGCAGTATTTT	CASSLNSPGTDTQYF
NA	TRBV7-2	TRBJ1-1	NA	TGTGCCAGCAGCTTATATGCTCTCTGGGGGGGTAACACTGAAGCTTTCTTT	CASSLYALWGGNTEAFF
NA	TRBV7-3	TRBJ2-3	TRBD2	TGTGCCAGCAGCTCAGAAGCGGGGGGCACGCGTACGCAGTATTTT	CASSSEAGGTRTQYF
NA	TRBV5-6	TRBJ1-2	NA	TGTGCCAGCAGCTTGGCCCCAGGAGGTAACTATGGCTACACCTTC	CASSLAPGGNYGYTF
NA	TRBV4-2	TRBJ2-2	TRBD2	TGTGCCAGCAGCCAAGGGGGACTAGGGAGCGGGGAGCTGTTTTTT	CASSQGGLGSGELFF
NA	TRBV7-9	TRBJ2-1	TRBD2	TGTGCCAGCAGCCCTAGACCGCTAGCGGCGAACAATGAGCAGTTCTTC	CASSPRPLAANNEQFF
NA	TRBV6-5	TRBJ1-1	NA	TGTGCCAGCAGAGCACCGGGACAAGGTGAAGCTTTCTTT	CASRAPGQGEAFF
NA	TRBV24-1	TRBJ2-3	NA	TGTGCCACCAGTGATACCGGGGCGACAGATACGCAGTATTTT	CATSDTGATDTQYF
NA	TRBV30	TRBJ2-7	TRBD2	TGTGCCTGGAGAGCTAGCGGGAGGAAGCACGAGCAGTACTTC	CAWRASGRKHEQYF
NA	TRBV15	TRBJ2-7	NA	TGTGCCACCAGCAGAGATACTGCGGTGTCCTACGAGCAGTACTTC	CATSRDTAVSYEQYF
NA	TRBV6-2/TRBV6-3	TRBJ1-2	NA	TGTGCCAGCAGTTACGTCAGAATCTATGGCTACACCTTC	CASSYVRIYGYTF
NA	TRBV2	TRBJ2-4	NA	TGTGCCAGCAGTGAAACTGCGTGGCAGGGTGTATACTCATGGGACATTCAGTACTTC	CASSETAWQGVYSWDIQYF
few	TRBV15	TRBJ1-2	NA	TGTGCCACCAGCAGAGGAGACTATGGCTACACCTTC	CATSRGDYGYTF
NA	TRBV30	TRBJ1-2	TRBD1	TGTGCCTGGAGTAGACAGGGTTGGGGCTATGGCTACACCTTC	CAWSRQGWGYGYTF
NA	TRBV3-1/TRBV3-2	TRBJ2-7	TRBD1	TGTGCCAGCAGCCAACGGGACAGTGAGCAGTACTTC	CASSQRDSEQYF
NA	TRBV13	TRBJ2-1	TRBD2	TGTGCCAGCAGCTTCACTAGCGGGAGCGATGAGCAGTTCTTC	CASSFTSGSDEQFF
NA	TRBV6-1	TRBJ1-4	NA	TGTGCCAGCAGTGAAGAAAAACTGTTTTTT	CASSEEKLFF
NA	TRBV5-1	TRBJ2-7	TRBD1	TGCGCCAGCAGCTTAGGACAGGGTTCTATCTACGAGCAGTACTTC	CASSLGQGSIYEQYF
NA	TRBV5-1	TRBJ2-2	TRBD2	TGCGCCAGCAGCTTGACGGGAGGACTCGGGGAGCTGTTTTTT	CASSLTGGLGELFF
NA	TRBV6-2/TRBV6-3	TRBJ1-1	NA	TGTGCCAGCAGTACAGGGAGGTTAGGAAACACTGAAGCTTTCTTT	CASSTGRLGNTEAFF
NA	TRBV18	TRBJ1-2	NA	TGTGCCAGCTCAGTTACAGATTCTCGCGGCTACACCTTC	CASSVTDSRGYTF
NA	TRBV7-2	TRBJ1-5	NA	TGTGCCAGCAGCTTGACAGGCAATCAGCCCCAGCATTTT	CASSLTGNQPQHF
NA	TRBV11-3	TRBJ2-5	NA	TGTGCCAGCAGCTCAGTGTACCAAGAGACCCAGTACTTC	CASSSVYQETQYF
once	TRBV12-3/TRBV12-4	TRBJ1-2	NA	TGTGCCAGCAGTCCACGGACAGACTATGGCTACACCTTC	CASSPRTDYGYTF
NA	TRBV19	TRBJ2-5	TRBD1	TGTGCCAGTAGTCCTGTCCCGGGACAGGGTGAAGAGACCCAGTACTTC	CASSPVPGQGEETQYF
NA	TRBV6-6	TRBJ1-2	NA	TGTGCCAGCAGTTACGGGAGGGACGGCTACACCTTC	CASSYGRDGYTF
NA	TRBV6-2/TRBV6-3	TRBJ1-2	TRBD1	TGTGCCAGCAGTCCCTCATTGCGGGGACAGGGCTATGGCTACACCTTC	CASSPSLRGQGYGYTF
NA	TRBV6-5	TRBJ2-2	NA	TGTGCCAGCAGGACGACAGTTAACACCGGGGAGCTGTTTTTT	CASRTTVNTGELFF